The rows below give T cell receptor beta chains drawn from one sample of a study of blood T cell repertoires in COVID-19. The assay was immunoSEQ multiplex PCR, and TCRdb's table has in-frame clones only and misses some. The sample lists about 280,000 clones, around 89% seen once, with approximately 4.6% in the top ten. Source material: peripheral blood. Receptors originate from a man in his forties with acute or convalescent COVID-19. Both conserved end residues are part of each CDR3. Fields, in order: J gene, D gene, V gene, clone size, CDR3 DNA, CDR3 protein. The D gene is left open where the match is weak. Some rows mark clone size as missing; the rest say once, few, many or name a class of expanded clone.

j_call: TRBJ2-1; d_call: TRBD1; v_call: TRBV29-1; clone_size: .; cdr3_nt: TGCAGCGTTGAAGGAGGGCAGGGGGACGATGAGCAGTTCTTC; cdr3_aa: CSVEGGQGDDEQFF
j_call: TRBJ1-2; d_call: TRBD1; v_call: TRBV19; clone_size: .; cdr3_nt: TGTGCCAGTAGTATTGGACAGGACTATGGCTACACCTTC; cdr3_aa: CASSIGQDYGYTF
j_call: TRBJ1-5; d_call: TRBD1; v_call: TRBV5-4; clone_size: .; cdr3_nt: TGTGCCAGCAGCATAGGCGGGACAGGGAATCAGCCCCAGCATTTT; cdr3_aa: CASSIGGTGNQPQHF
j_call: TRBJ1-5; d_call: .; v_call: TRBV19; clone_size: .; cdr3_nt: TGTGCCAGTAGTGGGATGCGGGGGAACTATCAGCCCCAGCATTTT; cdr3_aa: CASSGMRGNYQPQHF
j_call: TRBJ1-1; d_call: .; v_call: TRBV10-3; clone_size: .; cdr3_nt: TGTGCCATCAGTGAGTCCCAATCGAACACTGAAGCTTTCTTT; cdr3_aa: CAISESQSNTEAFF
j_call: TRBJ2-1; d_call: .; v_call: TRBV5-1; clone_size: .; cdr3_nt: TGCGCCAGCAGCTGGACTTTGAATGAGCAGTTCTTC; cdr3_aa: CASSWTLNEQFF
j_call: TRBJ1-5; d_call: TRBD1; v_call: TRBV2; clone_size: .; cdr3_nt: TGTGCCAGCAGTTCAGGGGGCGCGGGCAATCAGCCCCAGCATTTT; cdr3_aa: CASSSGGAGNQPQHF
j_call: TRBJ1-1; d_call: TRBD1; v_call: TRBV2; clone_size: .; cdr3_nt: TGTGCCAGCAGTGGACAGGGTGGGACTGAAGCTTTCTTT; cdr3_aa: CASSGQGGTEAFF
j_call: TRBJ2-7; d_call: .; v_call: TRBV19; clone_size: .; cdr3_nt: TGTGCCAGTAGCCACCCCAGGGGCACCTACGAGCAGTACTTC; cdr3_aa: CASSHPRGTYEQYF
j_call: TRBJ1-3; d_call: TRBD1; v_call: TRBV5-1; clone_size: .; cdr3_nt: TGCGCCAGCAGCATTAGCATCTCCCCGGGACAGGGTTCCACTGGAAACACCATATATTTT; cdr3_aa: CASSISISPGQGSTGNTIYF
j_call: TRBJ2-5; d_call: .; v_call: TRBV5-1; clone_size: .; cdr3_nt: TGCGCCAGCAGCACGGGAATGGAAGAGACCCAGTACTTC; cdr3_aa: CASSTGMEETQYF
j_call: TRBJ1-2; d_call: TRBD1; v_call: TRBV3-1/TRBV3-2; clone_size: .; cdr3_nt: TGTGCCAGCAGCCACCTGCGACAGGGACCATATGGCTACACCTTC; cdr3_aa: CASSHLRQGPYGYTF
j_call: TRBJ1-2; d_call: .; v_call: TRBV5-1; clone_size: .; cdr3_nt: TGCGCCAGCAGTCGGACAGACGGTGGCTACACCTTC; cdr3_aa: CASSRTDGGYTF
j_call: TRBJ1-1; d_call: .; v_call: TRBV5-4; clone_size: .; cdr3_nt: TGTGCCAGCAGCTTGGCACGCGACACCGAAGCTTTCTTT; cdr3_aa: CASSLARDTEAFF
j_call: TRBJ1-2; d_call: TRBD1; v_call: TRBV9; clone_size: .; cdr3_nt: TGTGCCAGCGGTAGGGACAGGGGCCTCGATGGCTACACCTTC; cdr3_aa: CASGRDRGLDGYTF
j_call: TRBJ2-2; d_call: TRBD1; v_call: TRBV3-1/TRBV3-2; clone_size: .; cdr3_nt: TGTGCCAGCAGCCCAACTCGACAGGGGGTCGTTTTTTCGGCCGGGGAGCTGTTTTTT; cdr3_aa: CASSPTRQGVVFSAGELFF
j_call: TRBJ2-1; d_call: .; v_call: TRBV28; clone_size: once; cdr3_nt: TGTGCCAGCACTCTGACTGTTGTCTACAATGAGCAGTTCTTC; cdr3_aa: CASTLTVVYNEQFF
j_call: TRBJ1-1; d_call: .; v_call: TRBV19; clone_size: .; cdr3_nt: TGTGCCAGTCGGACTAGGATGGTGGTCACTGAAGCTTTCTTT; cdr3_aa: CASRTRMVVTEAFF
j_call: TRBJ1-2; d_call: .; v_call: TRBV6-5; clone_size: .; cdr3_nt: TGTGCCAGCAGCCGAGACGGGATATATGGCTACACCTTC; cdr3_aa: CASSRDGIYGYTF
j_call: TRBJ2-7; d_call: TRBD1; v_call: TRBV27; clone_size: .; cdr3_nt: TGTGCCAGCAAACCGGCCGGGACAGGGGGTTCCTACGAGCAGTACTTC; cdr3_aa: CASKPAGTGGSYEQYF
j_call: TRBJ2-2; d_call: TRBD1; v_call: TRBV12-5; clone_size: .; cdr3_nt: TGTGCTAGTGGTTCTACATGGGGGGACAGGGTATCGAACACCGGGGAGCTGTTTTTT; cdr3_aa: CASGSTWGDRVSNTGELFF
j_call: TRBJ2-6; d_call: .; v_call: TRBV6-2/TRBV6-3; clone_size: .; cdr3_nt: TGTGCCAGCAGTTACGATCTGGGGGCGCCGGTCTGGGCCAACGTCCTGACTTTC; cdr3_aa: CASSYDLGAPVWANVLTF
j_call: TRBJ2-3; d_call: .; v_call: TRBV3-1/TRBV3-2; clone_size: .; cdr3_nt: TGTGCCAGCAGCCAAGAAGGAGGTACGCAGTATTTT; cdr3_aa: CASSQEGGTQYF
j_call: TRBJ1-2; d_call: .; v_call: TRBV4-1; clone_size: .; cdr3_nt: TGCGCCAGCAGCCAAGATGCGGGAGAGGCCTATGGCTACACCTTC; cdr3_aa: CASSQDAGEAYGYTF
j_call: TRBJ1-2; d_call: .; v_call: TRBV5-1; clone_size: once; cdr3_nt: TGCGCCAGCAGCTTGGAATCGGGCCCGGGATATGGCTACACCTTC; cdr3_aa: CASSLESGPGYGYTF
j_call: TRBJ1-6; d_call: .; v_call: TRBV27; clone_size: .; cdr3_nt: TGTGCCAGCAGTTTTGCTAGCTCCTATAATTCACCCCTCCACTTT; cdr3_aa: CASSFASSYNSPLHF
j_call: TRBJ1-2; d_call: TRBD1; v_call: TRBV5-8; clone_size: .; cdr3_nt: TGTGCCAGCAGCTTGCTCTACAGGGGAGGAGGCTACACCTTC; cdr3_aa: CASSLLYRGGGYTF
j_call: TRBJ1-2; d_call: TRBD1; v_call: TRBV29-1; clone_size: .; cdr3_nt: TGCAGCGTTGGTCATAGGGGGCGGGCCTATGGCTACACCTTC; cdr3_aa: CSVGHRGRAYGYTF
j_call: TRBJ1-2; d_call: .; v_call: TRBV9; clone_size: .; cdr3_nt: TGTGCCAGCAGCTCAGGGAGGATGACTGGCTACACCTTC; cdr3_aa: CASSSGRMTGYTF
j_call: TRBJ1-1; d_call: .; v_call: TRBV10-3; clone_size: once; cdr3_nt: TGTGCCATCAGTGACGGACAAAAAGCTTTCTTT; cdr3_aa: CAISDGQKAFF
j_call: TRBJ2-5; d_call: .; v_call: TRBV7-3; clone_size: .; cdr3_nt: TGTGCCAGCAGCAAAGGGGGGGTCCACCAAGAGACCCAGTACTTC; cdr3_aa: CASSKGGVHQETQYF
j_call: TRBJ1-1; d_call: TRBD1; v_call: TRBV3-1/TRBV3-2; clone_size: .; cdr3_nt: TGTGCCAGCAGCCACGACAGGGGCGGCAACACTGAAGCTTTCTTT; cdr3_aa: CASSHDRGGNTEAFF
j_call: TRBJ1-2; d_call: TRBD1; v_call: TRBV19; clone_size: .; cdr3_nt: TGTGCCAGTAGTTCTCAGGGGGCACGCAACTATGGCTACACCTTC; cdr3_aa: CASSSQGARNYGYTF
j_call: TRBJ2-5; d_call: TRBD2; v_call: TRBV14; clone_size: .; cdr3_nt: TGTGCCAGCAGCCCGAGACTAGCGGGGGGACCACAAGAGACCCAGTACTTC; cdr3_aa: CASSPRLAGGPQETQYF
j_call: TRBJ2-1; d_call: .; v_call: TRBV5-6; clone_size: few; cdr3_nt: TGTGCCAGCAGCCCCGGGGCGGGGACCTCCTACAATGAGCAGTTCTTC; cdr3_aa: CASSPGAGTSYNEQFF
j_call: TRBJ1-6; d_call: .; v_call: TRBV7-2; clone_size: once; cdr3_nt: TGTGCCAGCAGCTTAAATTACAGGGCAACCTATAATTCACCCCTCCACTTT; cdr3_aa: CASSLNYRATYNSPLHF
j_call: TRBJ1-2; d_call: TRBD1; v_call: TRBV15; clone_size: .; cdr3_nt: TGTGCCACCAGCGAGGGACAGGCTAACTATGGCTACACCTTC; cdr3_aa: CATSEGQANYGYTF
j_call: TRBJ1-5; d_call: TRBD1; v_call: TRBV5-6; clone_size: .; cdr3_nt: TGTGCCAGCAGTCCCCCGACAGGGCAGCCCCAGCATTTT; cdr3_aa: CASSPPTGQPQHF
j_call: TRBJ1-5; d_call: .; v_call: TRBV5-5; clone_size: .; cdr3_nt: TGTGCCAGCAGCTTGAGCGGGGGTAGAGGTCAGCCCCAGCATTTT; cdr3_aa: CASSLSGGRGQPQHF
j_call: TRBJ2-7; d_call: TRBD2; v_call: TRBV3-1/TRBV3-2; clone_size: .; cdr3_nt: TGTGCCAGCAGCCAAGATTTTCGCGGGGGGGCCATCGAGCAGTACTTC; cdr3_aa: CASSQDFRGGAIEQYF
j_call: TRBJ2-1; d_call: .; v_call: TRBV5-1; clone_size: .; cdr3_nt: TGCGCCAGCAGCGAACAGGGTGGTCTCTACAATGAGCAGTTCTTC; cdr3_aa: CASSEQGGLYNEQFF
j_call: TRBJ1-2; d_call: TRBD1; v_call: TRBV6-5; clone_size: .; cdr3_nt: TGTGCCAGCTTGACAGGGGGCAGTGGCTACACCTTC; cdr3_aa: CASLTGGSGYTF
j_call: TRBJ1-1; d_call: TRBD1; v_call: TRBV11-2; clone_size: .; cdr3_nt: TGTGCCAGCAGCCGGGGACAGGGTATAATAGAAGCTTTCTTT; cdr3_aa: CASSRGQGIIEAFF
j_call: TRBJ2-4; d_call: .; v_call: TRBV30; clone_size: .; cdr3_nt: TGTGCCTGGAGTGCCGGGGGCAAAAACATTCAGTACTTC; cdr3_aa: CAWSAGGKNIQYF
j_call: TRBJ1-3; d_call: .; v_call: TRBV6-5; clone_size: .; cdr3_nt: TGTGCCAGCAGTTCGGCAGGCGACCGCTCTGGAAACACCATATATTTT; cdr3_aa: CASSSAGDRSGNTIYF
j_call: TRBJ2-7; d_call: .; v_call: TRBV29-1; clone_size: .; cdr3_nt: TGCAGCGTTGAAGGAGCGACCTACGAGCAGTACTTC; cdr3_aa: CSVEGATYEQYF
j_call: TRBJ2-7; d_call: .; v_call: TRBV29-1; clone_size: .; cdr3_nt: TGCAGCGTTGGAAACAGAACCGAGCAGTACTTC; cdr3_aa: CSVGNRTEQYF
j_call: TRBJ2-1; d_call: TRBD2; v_call: TRBV28; clone_size: .; cdr3_nt: TGTGCCAGCAGTTTAGGAGCGGGGGAACCGAATGAGCAGTTCTTC; cdr3_aa: CASSLGAGEPNEQFF
j_call: TRBJ2-7; d_call: TRBD2; v_call: TRBV5-4; clone_size: .; cdr3_nt: TGTGCCAGCAGCTTGCCCGTTGTGGCGGGGGGGCACGAGCAGTACTTC; cdr3_aa: CASSLPVVAGGHEQYF
j_call: TRBJ2-1; d_call: TRBD2; v_call: TRBV5-4; clone_size: .; cdr3_nt: TGTGCCAGCAGCCTTAGCGGGGAGGCAGGTAATGAGCAGTTCTTC; cdr3_aa: CASSLSGEAGNEQFF
j_call: TRBJ1-6; d_call: .; v_call: TRBV7-8; clone_size: .; cdr3_nt: TGTGCCAGCAGCTTAGAGCGGGGGCGTTATAATTCACCCCTCCACTTT; cdr3_aa: CASSLERGRYNSPLHF
j_call: TRBJ2-2; d_call: .; v_call: TRBV11-2; clone_size: .; cdr3_nt: TGTGCCAGCAGCCTACACAGGGGCGGGGAACGCACCGGGGAGCTGTTTTTT; cdr3_aa: CASSLHRGGERTGELFF